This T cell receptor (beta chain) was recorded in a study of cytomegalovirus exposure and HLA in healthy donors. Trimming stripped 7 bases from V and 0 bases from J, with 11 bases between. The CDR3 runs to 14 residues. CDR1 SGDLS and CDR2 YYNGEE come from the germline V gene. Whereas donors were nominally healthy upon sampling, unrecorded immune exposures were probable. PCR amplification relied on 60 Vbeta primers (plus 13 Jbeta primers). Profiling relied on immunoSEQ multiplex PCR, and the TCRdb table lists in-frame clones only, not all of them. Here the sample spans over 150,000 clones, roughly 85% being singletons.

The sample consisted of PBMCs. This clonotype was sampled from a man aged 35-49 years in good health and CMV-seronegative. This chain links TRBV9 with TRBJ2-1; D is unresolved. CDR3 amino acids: CASGGASSYNEQFF. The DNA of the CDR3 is TGTGCCAGCGGCGGAGCGAGCTCCTACAATGAGCAGTTCTTC.